A selection of T cell receptor beta chains follows, all from one sample in a study of human T cells and chemical hapten exposure. TCRdb called the 5' RACE reads again in MiXCR, with one record for every CDR3 protein. Of about 120,000 distinct CDR3 sequences detected, approximately 20% appear once; the ten largest clones hold 2.8%. The receptors shown here come from a human donor in good health. Both conserved end residues are part of each CDR3. D genes are given only for firm matches. Size tells how often a clone was seen (once, few, many) or the class of an expanded clone, and some rows leave it out.

TRBJ2-7 - - TRBV7-6 TGTGCCAGCAGCTTAGCCGGGACAACACTCGAGCAGTACTTC CASSLAGTTLEQYF
TRBJ2-7 - few TRBV6-5 TGTGCCAGCAGAGACAGAGACTTCTACGAGCAGTACTTC CASRDRDFYEQYF
TRBJ2-2 - - TRBV5-1 TGCGCCAGCAGCTTGGAACAGCTAACCGGGGAGCTGTTTTTT CASSLEQLTGELFF
TRBJ2-3 - few TRBV10-3 TGTGCCATCAGTGGGGGACACCCTAGCACAGATACGCAGTATTTT CAISGGHPSTDTQYF
TRBJ2-1 TRBD2 - TRBV7-3 TGTGCCAGCAGCTTAGGGACTAGCGGGAGGGGTAATGAGCAGTTCTTC CASSLGTSGRGNEQFF
TRBJ2-4 TRBD1 few TRBV18 TGTGCCAGCTCACTGGACAGGAAAGATATTCAGTACTTC CASSLDRKDIQYF
TRBJ1-5 - - TRBV19 TGTGCCAGTAGTGTAGGAGCCAATCAGCCCCAGCATTTT CASSVGANQPQHF
TRBJ1-1 - - TRBV21-1 TGTGCCAGCAGCAAAGCCCCGGCCCCCCCTGAAGCTTTCTTT CASSKAPAPPEAFF
TRBJ2-3 TRBD2 - TRBV20-1 TGCAGTGCTAGAGAGGGAGCGGGAGGCGCAGATACGCAGTATTTT CSAREGAGGADTQYF
TRBJ2-7 TRBD1 - TRBV11-2 TGTGCCAGCAGCTTCCCACGGGGACAGGGACTCTTCTACGAGCAGTACTTC CASSFPRGQGLFYEQYF